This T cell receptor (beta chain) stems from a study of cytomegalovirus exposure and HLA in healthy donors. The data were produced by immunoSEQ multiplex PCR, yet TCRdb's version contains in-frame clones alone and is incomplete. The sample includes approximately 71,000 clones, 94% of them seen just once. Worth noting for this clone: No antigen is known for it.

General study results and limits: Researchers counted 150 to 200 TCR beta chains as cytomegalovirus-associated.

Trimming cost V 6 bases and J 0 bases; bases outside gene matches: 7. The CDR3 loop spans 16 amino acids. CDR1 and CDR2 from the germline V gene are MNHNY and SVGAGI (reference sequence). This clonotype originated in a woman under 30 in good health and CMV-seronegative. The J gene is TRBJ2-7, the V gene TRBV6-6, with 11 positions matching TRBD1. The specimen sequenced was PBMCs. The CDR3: CASSSPDRGPSYEQYF. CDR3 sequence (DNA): TGTGCCAGCAGCAGTCCGGACAGGGGGCCCTCCTACGAGCAGTACTTC.